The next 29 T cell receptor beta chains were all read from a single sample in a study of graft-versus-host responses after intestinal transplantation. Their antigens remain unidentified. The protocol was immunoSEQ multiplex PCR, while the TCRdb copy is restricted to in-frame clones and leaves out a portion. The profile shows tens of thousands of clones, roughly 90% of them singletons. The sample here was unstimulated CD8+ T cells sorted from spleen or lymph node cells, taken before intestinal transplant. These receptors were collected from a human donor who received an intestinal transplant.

This CDR3 reads CASSLAGETQYF. The DNA for the CDR3 is TGTGCCAGCAGTTTAGCGGGAGAGACCCAGTACTTC. J is TRBJ2-5 and V is TRBV28, with D possibly TRBD2 on 5 matching bases. Germline CDR1 is MDHEN and CDR2 is SYDVKM. Trimming took off 2 bases at V and 4 bases at J, with 5 bases between the two ends. The CDR3 spans 12 residues.

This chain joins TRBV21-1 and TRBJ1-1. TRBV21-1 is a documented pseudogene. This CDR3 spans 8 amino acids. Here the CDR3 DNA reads TGTGCCAGGAGTGAAGCTTTCTTT. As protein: CARSEAFF.

The CDR3 reads CASSFQFEGDQPQHF. Written as DNA, the CDR3 is TGTGCCAGCAGTTTTCAGTTTGAGGGTGACCAGCCCCAGCATTTT. V and J are TRBV28 and TRBJ1-5; D remains ambiguous. From germline, CDR1 is MDHEN and CDR2 SYDVKM. This CDR3 contains 15 residues. Trimming stripped 3 bases from V and 7 bases from J, with 16 bases between.

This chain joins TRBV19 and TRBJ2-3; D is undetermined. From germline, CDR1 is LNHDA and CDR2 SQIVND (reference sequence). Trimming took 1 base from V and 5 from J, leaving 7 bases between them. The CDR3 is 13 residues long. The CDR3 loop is CASSIGQVDTQYF. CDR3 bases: TGTGCCAGTAGTATAGGGCAGGTAGATACGCAGTATTTT.

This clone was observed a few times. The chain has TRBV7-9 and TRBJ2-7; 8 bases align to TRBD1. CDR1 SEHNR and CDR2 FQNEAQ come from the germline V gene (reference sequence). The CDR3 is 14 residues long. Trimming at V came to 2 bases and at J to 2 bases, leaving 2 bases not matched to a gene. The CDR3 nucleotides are TGTGCCAGCAGCTTACCGGACAGGGCCTACGAGCAGTACTTC. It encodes CASSLPDRAYEQYF.

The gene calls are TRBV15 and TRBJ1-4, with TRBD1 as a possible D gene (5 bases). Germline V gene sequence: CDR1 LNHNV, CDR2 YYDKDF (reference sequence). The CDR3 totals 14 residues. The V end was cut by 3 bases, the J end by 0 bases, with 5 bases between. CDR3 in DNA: TGTGCCACCAGCAGCAGGGCAACTAATGAAAAACTGTTTTTT. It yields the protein CATSSRATNEKLFF.

The CDR3 is CASSLRGGLADTQYF. DNA for the CDR3: TGCGCCAGCAGCTTGAGAGGGGGTTTGGCAGATACGCAGTATTTT. This chain joins TRBV5-1 and TRBJ2-3; tentative D call: TRBD1 (6 bases). Trimming removed 1 base from V and 4 bases from J, with 13 bases in between. The V gene's germline CDR1 is SGHRS and CDR2 YFSETQ. The CDR3 contains 15 residues.

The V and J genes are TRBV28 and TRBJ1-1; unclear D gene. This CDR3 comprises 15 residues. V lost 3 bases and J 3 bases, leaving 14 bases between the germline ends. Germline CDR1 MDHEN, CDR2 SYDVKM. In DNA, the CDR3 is TGTGCCAGCAGTTTGGTGGCCCGTCCTCACACTGAAGCTTTCTTT. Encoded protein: CASSLVARPHTEAFF.

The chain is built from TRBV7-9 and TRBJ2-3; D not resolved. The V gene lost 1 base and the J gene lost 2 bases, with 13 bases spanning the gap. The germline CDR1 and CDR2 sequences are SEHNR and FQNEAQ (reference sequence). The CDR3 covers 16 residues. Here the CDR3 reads CASSLGTLRVTDTQYF. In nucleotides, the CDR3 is TGTGCCAGCAGCTTAGGCACTTTGAGAGTCACAGATACGCAGTATTTT. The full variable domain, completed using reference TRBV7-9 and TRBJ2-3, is DTGVSQNPRHKITKRGQNVTFRCDPISEHNRLYWYRQTLGQGPEFLTYFQNEAQLEKSRLLSDRFSAERPKGSFSTLEIQRTEQGDSAMYLCASSLGTLRVTDTQYFGPGTRLTVL.

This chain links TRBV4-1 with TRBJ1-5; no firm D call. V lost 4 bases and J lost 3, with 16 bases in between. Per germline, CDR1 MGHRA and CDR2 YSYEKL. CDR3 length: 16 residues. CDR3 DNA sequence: TGCGCCAGCAGCCCCCCCGACGCGGGCCTCAATCAGCCCCAGCATTTT. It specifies CASSPPDAGLNQPQHF.

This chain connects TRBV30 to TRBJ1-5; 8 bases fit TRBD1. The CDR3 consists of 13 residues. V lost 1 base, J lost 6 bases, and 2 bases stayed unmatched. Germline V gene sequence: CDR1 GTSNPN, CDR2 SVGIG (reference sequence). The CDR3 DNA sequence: TGTGCCTGGAGTGGGACAGGGTTTCAGCCCCAGCATTTT. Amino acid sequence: CAWSGTGFQPQHF.

In nucleotides, the CDR3 is TGTGCCAGCAGCCCTAGGGACAGCCAGAACACTGAAGCTTTCTTT. Residues: CASSPRDSQNTEAFF. The V gene is TRBV7-8, the J gene TRBJ1-1; 7 bases align to TRBD1. This CDR3 contains 15 residues. Germline values: CDR1 SGHVS, CDR2 FQNEAQ. V was pared by 5 bases and J by 1 base, with 7 bases of the junction left unmatched.

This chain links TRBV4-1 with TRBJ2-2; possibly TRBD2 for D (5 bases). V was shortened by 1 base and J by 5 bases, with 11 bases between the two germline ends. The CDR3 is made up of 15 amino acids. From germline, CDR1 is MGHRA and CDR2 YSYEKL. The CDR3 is CASSQGGIQTGELFF. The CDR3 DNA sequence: TGCGCCAGCAGCCAAGGAGGGATTCAGACCGGGGAGCTGTTTTTT.

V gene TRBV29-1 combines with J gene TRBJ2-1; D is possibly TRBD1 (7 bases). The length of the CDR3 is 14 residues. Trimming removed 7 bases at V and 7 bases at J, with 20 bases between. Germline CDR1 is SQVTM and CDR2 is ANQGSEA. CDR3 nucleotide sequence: TGCAGCGCCAGGGGGACAGAGGAGGGAAATGAGCAGTTCTTC. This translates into CSARGTEEGNEQFF.

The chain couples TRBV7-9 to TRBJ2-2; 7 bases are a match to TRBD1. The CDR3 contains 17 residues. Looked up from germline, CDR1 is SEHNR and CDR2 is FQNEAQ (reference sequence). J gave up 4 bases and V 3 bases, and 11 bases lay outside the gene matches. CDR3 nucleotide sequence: TGTGCCAGCAGCTTTATGACAGGGCCCGGCATCACCGGGGAGCTGTTTTTT. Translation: CASSFMTGPGITGELFF.

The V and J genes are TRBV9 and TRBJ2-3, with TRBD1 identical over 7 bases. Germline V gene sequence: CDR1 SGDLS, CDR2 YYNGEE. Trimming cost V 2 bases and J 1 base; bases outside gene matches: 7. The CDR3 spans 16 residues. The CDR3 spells CASSVRGGEGTDTQYF. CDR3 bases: TGTGCCAGCAGCGTGAGAGGGGGCGAGGGCACAGATACGCAGTATTTT.

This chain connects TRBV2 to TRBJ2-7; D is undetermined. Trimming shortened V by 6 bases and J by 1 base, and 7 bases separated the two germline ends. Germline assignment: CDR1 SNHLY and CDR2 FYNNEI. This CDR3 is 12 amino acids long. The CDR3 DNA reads TGTGCCAGCAGCCTCGGTTCCTACGAGCAGTACTTC. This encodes CASSLGSYEQYF.

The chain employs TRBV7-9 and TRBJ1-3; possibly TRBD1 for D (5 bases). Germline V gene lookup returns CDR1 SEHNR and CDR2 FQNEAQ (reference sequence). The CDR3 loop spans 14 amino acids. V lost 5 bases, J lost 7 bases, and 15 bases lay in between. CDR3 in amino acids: CASSPRGGFNTIYF. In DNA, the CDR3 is TGTGCCAGCAGCCCGAGGGGAGGGTTCAACACCATATATTTT.

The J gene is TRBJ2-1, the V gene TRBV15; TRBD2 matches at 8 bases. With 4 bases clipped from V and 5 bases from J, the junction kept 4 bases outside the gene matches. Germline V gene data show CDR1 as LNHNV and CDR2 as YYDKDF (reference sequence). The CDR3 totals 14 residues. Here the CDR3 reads CATSISGSNNEQFF. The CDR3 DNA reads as TGTGCCACCAGCATCAGCGGGAGCAACAATGAGCAGTTCTTC.

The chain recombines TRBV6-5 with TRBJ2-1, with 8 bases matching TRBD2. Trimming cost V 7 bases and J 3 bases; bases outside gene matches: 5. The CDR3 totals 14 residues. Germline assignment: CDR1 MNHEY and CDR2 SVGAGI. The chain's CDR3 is CASKAGELYNEQFF. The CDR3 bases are TGTGCCAGCAAAGCGGGGGAACTCTACAATGAGCAGTTCTTC.

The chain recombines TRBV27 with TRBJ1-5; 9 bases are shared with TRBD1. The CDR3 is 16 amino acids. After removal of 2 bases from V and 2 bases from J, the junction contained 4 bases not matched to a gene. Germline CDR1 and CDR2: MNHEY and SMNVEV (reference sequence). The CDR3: CASSLRDRDGNQPQHF. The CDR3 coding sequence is TGTGCCAGCAGTTTAAGGGACAGGGATGGCAATCAGCCCCAGCATTTT.

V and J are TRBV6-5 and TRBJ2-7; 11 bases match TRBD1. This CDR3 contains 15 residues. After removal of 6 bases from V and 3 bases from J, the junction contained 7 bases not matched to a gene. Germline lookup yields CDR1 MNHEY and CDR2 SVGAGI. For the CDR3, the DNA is TGTGCCAGCAGCCTCATTGGGACAGGGGGCTACGAGCAGTACTTC. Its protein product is CASSLIGTGGYEQYF.

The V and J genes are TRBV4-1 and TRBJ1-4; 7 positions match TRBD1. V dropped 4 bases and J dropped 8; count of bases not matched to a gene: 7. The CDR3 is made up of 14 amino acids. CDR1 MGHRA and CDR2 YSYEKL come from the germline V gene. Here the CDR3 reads CASSPTGPWEKLFF. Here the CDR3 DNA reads TGCGCCAGCAGCCCGACAGGGCCCTGGGAAAAACTGTTTTTT.

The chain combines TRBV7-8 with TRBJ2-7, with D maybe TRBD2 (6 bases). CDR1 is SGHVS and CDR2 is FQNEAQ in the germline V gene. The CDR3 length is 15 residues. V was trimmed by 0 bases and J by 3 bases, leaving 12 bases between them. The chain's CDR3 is CASSLARGGSYEQYF. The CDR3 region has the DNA TGTGCCAGCAGCTTAGCCCGTGGAGGGAGCTACGAGCAGTACTTC.

The DNA of the CDR3 is TGTGCCAGCAGCCCTCAGGAGACAGGAGTGAACACTGAAGCTTTCTTT. Amino acids: CASSPQETGVNTEAFF. The V call is TRBV7-9, the J call TRBJ1-1, with TRBD1 as a possible D gene (6 bases). This CDR3 region has 16 residues. CDR1 is SEHNR, CDR2 FQNEAQ, per germline (reference sequence). V shed 5 bases and J shed 0 bases, with 16 bases lying between them.

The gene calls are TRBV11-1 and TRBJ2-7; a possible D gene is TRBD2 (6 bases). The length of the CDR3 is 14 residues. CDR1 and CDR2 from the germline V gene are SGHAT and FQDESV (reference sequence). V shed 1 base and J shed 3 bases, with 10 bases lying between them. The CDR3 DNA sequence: TGTGCCAGCAGCTTAGGGGACTGGCACTACGAGCAGTACTTC. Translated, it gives CASSLGDWHYEQYF.

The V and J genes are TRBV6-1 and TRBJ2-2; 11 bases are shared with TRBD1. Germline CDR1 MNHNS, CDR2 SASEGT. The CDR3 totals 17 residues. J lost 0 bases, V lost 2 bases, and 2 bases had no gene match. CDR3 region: CASSETDRGPNTGELFF. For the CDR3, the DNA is TGTGCCAGCAGTGAAACGGACAGGGGGCCGAACACCGGGGAGCTGTTTTTT.

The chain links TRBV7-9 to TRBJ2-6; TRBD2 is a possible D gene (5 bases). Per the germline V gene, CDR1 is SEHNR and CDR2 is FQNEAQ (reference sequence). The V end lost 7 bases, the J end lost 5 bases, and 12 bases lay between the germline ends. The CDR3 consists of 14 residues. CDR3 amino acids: CASNEGGWANVLTF. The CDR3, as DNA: TGTGCCAGCAACGAGGGCGGCTGGGCCAACGTCCTGACTTTC.

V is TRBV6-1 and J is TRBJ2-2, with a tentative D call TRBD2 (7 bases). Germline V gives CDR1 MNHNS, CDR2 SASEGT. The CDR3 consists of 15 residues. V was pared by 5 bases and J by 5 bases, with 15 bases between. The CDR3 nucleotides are TGTGCCAGCAGTCCACCAGGGGAGGGTACCGGGGAGCTGTTTTTT. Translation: CASSPPGEGTGELFF.